This section outlines one T cell receptor (beta chain) sequence together with its context. Other DNA variants within this sample encode the same CDR3. The study ran its PCR with 60 Vbeta and 13 Jbeta primers. Produced via immunoSEQ multiplex PCR; TCRdb's table is partial and in-frame only. This listing includes some 160,000 clones. The CDR3 extends over 18 amino acids. Trimming took 1 base from V and 1 from J; bases not matched to a gene: 8. CDR1 and CDR2 (germline): LGHNA, YSLEER. The sample belongs to a study of cytomegalovirus exposure and HLA in healthy donors. V and J are TRBV4-3 and TRBJ2-3, with 10 bases identical to TRBD2. The origin of this receptor is a man aged 30-40 years in good health and CMV-seronegative. Sequenced material: PBMCs. This CDR3 reads CASSQGAGGGLGTDTQYF. The DNA of the CDR3 is TGCGCCAGCAGCCAAGGAGCGGGAGGGGGGTTAGGCACAGATACGCAGTATTTT.